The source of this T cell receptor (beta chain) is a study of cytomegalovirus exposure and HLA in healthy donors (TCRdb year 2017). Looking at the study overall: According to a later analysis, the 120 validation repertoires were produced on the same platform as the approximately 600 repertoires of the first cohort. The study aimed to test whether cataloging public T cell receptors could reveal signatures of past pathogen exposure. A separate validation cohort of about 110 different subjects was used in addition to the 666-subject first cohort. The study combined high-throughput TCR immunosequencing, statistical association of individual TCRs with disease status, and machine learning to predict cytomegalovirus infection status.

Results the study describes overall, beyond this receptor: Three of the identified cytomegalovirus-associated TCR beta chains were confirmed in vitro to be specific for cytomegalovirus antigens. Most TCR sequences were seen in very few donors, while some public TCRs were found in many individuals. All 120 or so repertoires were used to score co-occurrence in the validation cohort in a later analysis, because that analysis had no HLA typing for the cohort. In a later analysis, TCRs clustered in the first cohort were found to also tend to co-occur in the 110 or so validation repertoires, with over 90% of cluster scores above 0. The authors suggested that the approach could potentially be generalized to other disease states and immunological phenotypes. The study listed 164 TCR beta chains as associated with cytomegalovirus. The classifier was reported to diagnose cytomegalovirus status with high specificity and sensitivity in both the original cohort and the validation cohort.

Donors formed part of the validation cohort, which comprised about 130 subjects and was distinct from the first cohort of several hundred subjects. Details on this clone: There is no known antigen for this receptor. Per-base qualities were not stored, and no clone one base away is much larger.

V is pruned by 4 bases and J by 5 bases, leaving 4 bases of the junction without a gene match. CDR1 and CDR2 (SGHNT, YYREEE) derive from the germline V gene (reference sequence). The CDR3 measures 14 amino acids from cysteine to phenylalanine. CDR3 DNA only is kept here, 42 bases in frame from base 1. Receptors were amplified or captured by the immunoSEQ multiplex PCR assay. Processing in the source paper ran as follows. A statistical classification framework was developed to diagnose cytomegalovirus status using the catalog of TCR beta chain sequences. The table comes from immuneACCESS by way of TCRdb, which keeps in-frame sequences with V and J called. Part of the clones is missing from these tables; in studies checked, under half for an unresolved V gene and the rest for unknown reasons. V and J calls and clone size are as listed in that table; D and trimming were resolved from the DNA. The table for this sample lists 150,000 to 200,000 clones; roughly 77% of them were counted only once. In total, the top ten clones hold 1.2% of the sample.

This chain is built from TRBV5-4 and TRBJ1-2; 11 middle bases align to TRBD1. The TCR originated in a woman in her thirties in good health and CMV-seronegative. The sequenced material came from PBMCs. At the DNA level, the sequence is TGTGCCAGCAGCCCGGACAGGGGGCGGTATGGCTACACCTTC. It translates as CASSPDRGRYGYTF.